These 10 T cell receptor beta chains originate from one sample sequenced in a study of monozygotic twins with inflammatory bowel disease. TCRdb reanalyzed the 5' RACE reads, giving one entry per CDR3 protein sequence and no DNA. The sample totals some 150,000 distinct CDR3 sequences. Sequencing was performed on blood. Every receptor here comes from a human donor with ulcerative colitis or Crohn's disease, or a healthy co-twin of an affected twin (not recorded which).

The chain couples TRBV20-1 to TRBJ2-3; absent DNA, TCRdb's TRBD2 call cannot be checked. CDR1 and CDR2 (germline): DFQATT, SNEGSKA (reference sequence). The CDR3 contains 16 residues. The CDR3: CSARIAPKRGGDTQYF.

The chain has TRBV29-1 and TRBJ2-3. CDR3 length: 11 amino acids. The germline V gene encodes CDR1 SQVTM and CDR2 ANQGSEA. The CDR3 region is CSAEHTDTQYF.

CDR3: CASSALPPRGIFSPLHF. This chain connects TRBV27 to TRBJ1-6; with no DNA, the TCRdb D assignment of TRBD1 cannot be verified. This CDR3 has 17 amino acids. The germline V gene encodes CDR1 MNHEY and CDR2 SMNVEV (reference sequence).

The chain carries TRBV11-2 and TRBJ2-3. The CDR3 loop spans 13 amino acids. CDR1 and CDR2 (germline): SGHAT, FQNNGV. The CDR3 is CASSTQVSDTQYF. Together with reference TRBV11-2 and TRBJ2-3, the CDR3 gives the full variable domain: EAGVAQSPRYKIIEKRQSVAFWCNPISGHATLYWYQQILGQGPKLLIQFQNNGVVDDSQLPKDRFSAERLKGVDSTLKIQPAKLEDSAVYLCASSTQVSDTQYFGPGTRLTVL.

This rearrangement joins TRBV12-3 or TRBV12-4 to TRBJ2-7; TCRdb returns TRBD2, unconfirmable since there is no DNA. The CDR3 sequence is 13 residues long. CDR3 amino acids: CASSSGTSYEQYF.

This chain joins TRBV5-1 and TRBJ2-5; the TCRdb D gene call, TRBD1, has no DNA to confirm it. The CDR3 consists of 17 residues. Germline CDR1 reads SGHRS; CDR2 reads YFSETQ. The CDR3 here is CASSRDRPIARVETQYF.

The gene calls are TRBV4-3 and TRBJ2-2; TCRdb names TRBD2, which stays unverified in the absence of DNA. The CDR3 covers 15 residues. Germline V gene lookup returns CDR1 LGHNA and CDR2 YSLEER. This CDR3 reads CASSQRPREIGELFF.

The V call is TRBV20-1, the J call TRBJ1-1. Germline V gene sequence: CDR1 DFQATT, CDR2 SNEGSKA (reference sequence). The CDR3 is 13 residues long. CDR3 residues: CSAPLELDTEAFF.

The chain uses TRBV7-9 and TRBJ1-1. The CDR3 is 13 residues long. Germline-derived CDR1 and CDR2 are SEHNR and FQNEAQ (reference sequence). CDR3 in amino acids: CASSHGGVSEAFF.

The gene calls are TRBV7-9 and TRBJ1-2; the TCRdb call, TRBD1, lacks DNA for checking. The CDR3 runs 17 residues. Germline CDR1 and CDR2: SEHNR and FQNEAQ (reference sequence). The CDR3: CASSPLPGDRDDYGYTF.